A single sample is the source of the 3 T cell receptor beta chains below, sequenced in a study of PD-1 blockade in classical Hodgkin lymphoma. Described time point: cycle 4 day 1 (C4D1), after more than five weeks of nivolumab. Following autologous stem cell transplantation, relapse occurred in every patient, and exposure to brentuximab vedotin varied. It was by magnetic negative selection that CD8+ T cells were isolated from thawed PBMCs. Here immunoSEQ multiplex PCR was the method, and the copy in TCRdb shows in-frame clones only, minus some. Of thousands of clones listed, roughly 80% are singletons. Sequencing used CD8+ T cells from blood, obtained before the fourth cycle of nivolumab. The receptors come from a human donor with classical Hodgkin lymphoma.

This clone was seen a handful of times. In nucleotides, the CDR3 is TGTGCCAGCAGCTTGATGCAGGGCCCTGAAGCTTTCTTT. Residues: CASSLMQGPEAFF. The gene calls are TRBV5-6 and TRBJ1-1, with D possibly being TRBD1 (5 bases). CDR3 length: 13 residues. Trimming stripped 1 base from V and 6 bases from J, with 10 bases between. CDR1 SGHDT and CDR2 YYEEEE come from the germline V gene.

This clone has only a few counts. This chain joins TRBV2 and TRBJ1-2; D is undetermined. Trimming removed 6 bases from V and 6 bases from J, with 20 bases in between. The CDR3 runs 15 residues. Germline CDR1 is SNHLY and CDR2 is FYNNEI. CDR3 sequence: CASSSPVASPHGYTF. CDR3 nucleotide sequence: TGTGCCAGCAGCAGTCCGGTTGCCTCCCCCCATGGCTACACCTTC.

J is TRBJ2-7 and V is TRBV10-1; possible D gene TRBD1, 5 bases. Trimming took off 2 bases at V and 4 bases at J, with 6 bases between the two ends. CDR1 is WNHNN, CDR2 SYGVQD, per germline (reference sequence). CDR3 size: 12 residues. The CDR3 sequence is CASSEGAYEQYF. The DNA of the CDR3 is TGCGCCAGCAGTGAGGGGGCGTACGAGCAGTACTTC.